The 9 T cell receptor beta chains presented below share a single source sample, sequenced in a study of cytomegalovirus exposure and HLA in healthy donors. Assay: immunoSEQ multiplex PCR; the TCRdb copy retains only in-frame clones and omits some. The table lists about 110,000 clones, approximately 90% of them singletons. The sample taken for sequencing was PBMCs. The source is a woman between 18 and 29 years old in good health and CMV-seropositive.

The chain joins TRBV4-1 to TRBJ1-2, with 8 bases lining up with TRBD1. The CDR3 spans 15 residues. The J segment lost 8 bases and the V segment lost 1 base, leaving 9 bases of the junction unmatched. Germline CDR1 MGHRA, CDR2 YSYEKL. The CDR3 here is CASSQVGSGGGGYTF. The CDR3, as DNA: TGCGCCAGCAGCCAAGTTGGTTCAGGGGGCGGCGGCTACACCTTC.

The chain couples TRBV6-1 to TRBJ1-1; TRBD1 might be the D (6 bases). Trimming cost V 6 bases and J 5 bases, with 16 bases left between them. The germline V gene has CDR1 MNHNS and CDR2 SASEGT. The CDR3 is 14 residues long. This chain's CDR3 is CASRPQGFITEAFF. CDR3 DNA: TGTGCCAGCAGACCACAGGGTTTTATAACTGAAGCTTTCTTT.

CDR3 coding DNA: TGCGCCAGCAGCCAAGTACGGACCAGGGGCAATGAGCAGTTCTTC. Protein sequence: CASSQVRTRGNEQFF. The V and J genes are TRBV4-1 and TRBJ2-1, with D perhaps matching TRBD1 (6 bases). Germline values: CDR1 MGHRA, CDR2 YSYEKL. V lost 1 base and J lost 6, with 13 bases in between. The CDR3 has 15 residues.

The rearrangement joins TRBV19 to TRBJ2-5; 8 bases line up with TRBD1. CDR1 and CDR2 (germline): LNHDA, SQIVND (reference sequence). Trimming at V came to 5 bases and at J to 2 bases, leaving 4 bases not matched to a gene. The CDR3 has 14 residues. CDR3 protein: CASSPQGAQETQYF. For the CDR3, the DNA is TGTGCCAGTAGTCCCCAGGGGGCTCAAGAGACCCAGTACTTC. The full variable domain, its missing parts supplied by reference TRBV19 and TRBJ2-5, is DGGITQSPKYLFRKEGQNVTLSCEQNLNHDAMYWYRQDPGQGLRLIYYSQIVNDFQKGDIAEGYSVSREKKESFPLTVTSAQKNPTAFYLCASSPQGAQETQYFGPGTRLLVL.

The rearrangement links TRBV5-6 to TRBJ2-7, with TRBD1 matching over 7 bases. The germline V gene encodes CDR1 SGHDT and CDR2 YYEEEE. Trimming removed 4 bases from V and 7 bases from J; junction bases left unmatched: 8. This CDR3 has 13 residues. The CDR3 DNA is TGTGCCAGCAGCGAGGGGACAGAAGTTGAGCAGTACTTC. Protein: CASSEGTEVEQYF.

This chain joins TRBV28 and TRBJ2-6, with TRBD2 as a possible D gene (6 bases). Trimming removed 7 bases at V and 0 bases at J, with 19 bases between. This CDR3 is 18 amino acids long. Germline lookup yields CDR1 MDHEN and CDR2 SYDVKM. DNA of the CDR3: TGTGCCAGCACCCCCCGGGGGTCCGTCTACTCTGGGGCCAACGTCCTGACTTTC. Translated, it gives CASTPRGSVYSGANVLTF.

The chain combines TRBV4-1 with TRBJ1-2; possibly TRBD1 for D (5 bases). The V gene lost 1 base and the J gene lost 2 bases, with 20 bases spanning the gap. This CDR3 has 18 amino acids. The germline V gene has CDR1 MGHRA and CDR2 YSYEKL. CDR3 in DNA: TGCGCCAGCAGCCAAGCTGCGGGATGGGGGGGGATGAACTATGGCTACACCTTC. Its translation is CASSQAAGWGGMNYGYTF.

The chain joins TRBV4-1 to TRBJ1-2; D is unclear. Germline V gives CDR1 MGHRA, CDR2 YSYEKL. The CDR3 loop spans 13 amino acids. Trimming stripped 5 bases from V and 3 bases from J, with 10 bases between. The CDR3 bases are TGCGCCAGCAGCGCCGGGGATCACTATGGCTACACCTTC. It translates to CASSAGDHYGYTF.

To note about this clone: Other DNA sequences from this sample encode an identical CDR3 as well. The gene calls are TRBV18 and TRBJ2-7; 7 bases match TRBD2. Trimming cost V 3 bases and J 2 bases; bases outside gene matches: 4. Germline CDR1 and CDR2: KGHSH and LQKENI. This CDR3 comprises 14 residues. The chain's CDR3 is CASSPGGGPYEQYF. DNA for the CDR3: TGTGCCAGCTCACCGGGGGGGGGACCCTACGAGCAGTACTTC.